The 30 T cell receptor beta chains reported below all come from one sample, sequenced in a study of blood T cell repertoires in COVID-19. TCRdb's table, derived via immunoSEQ multiplex PCR, lists solely in-frame clones and lacks some. The top ten hold 12% of the sample, which has more than 150,000 clones, approximately 80% seen once. Input material: peripheral blood. Receptors were obtained from an elderly woman with COVID-19, enrolled during active disease.

The rearrangement joins TRBV28 to TRBJ1-5; a weak D match, TRBD1 (5 bases). The V end lost 8 bases, the J end lost 0 bases, and 14 bases lay between the germline ends. CDR1 MDHEN and CDR2 SYDVKM come from the germline V gene. CDR3 length: 15 residues. Here the CDR3 reads CASRGDSYSNQPQHF. In DNA, the CDR3 is TGTGCCAGCCGCGGGGACTCCTATAGCAATCAGCCCCAGCATTTT.

The chain joins TRBV7-2 to TRBJ2-3; D is unclear. In germline, CDR1 is SGHTA, CDR2 FQGNSA. There are 13 residues in the CDR3. Trimming stripped 3 bases from V and 6 bases from J, with 10 bases between. CDR3 loop: CASSLNPGDTQYF. The DNA for the CDR3 is TGTGCCAGCAGCTTGAACCCCGGGGATACGCAGTATTTT. Drawing the rest from reference TRBV7-2 and TRBJ2-3, the complete variable domain is GAGVSQSPSNKVTEKGKDVELRCDPISGHTALYWYRQSLGQGLEFLIYFQGNSAPDKSGLPSDRFSAERTGGSVSTLTIQRTQQEDSAVYLCASSLNPGDTQYFGPGTRLTVL.

The chain couples TRBV6-5 to TRBJ1-1; D is unclear. This CDR3 has 14 residues. V was trimmed by 8 bases and J by 1 base, leaving 14 bases between them. Germline V CDR1 and CDR2: MNHEY, SVGAGI. CDR3 in amino acids: CASGRTGKNTEAFF. The CDR3, as DNA: TGTGCCAGCGGGAGGACGGGAAAGAACACTGAAGCTTTCTTT.

The chain joins TRBV9 to TRBJ2-1, with 7 bases that match TRBD1. This CDR3 has 15 amino acids. Germline assignment: CDR1 SGDLS and CDR2 YYNGEE. V trimming: 2 bases; J trimming: 1 base; junction bases outside the gene matches: 3. The DNA for the CDR3 is TGTGCCAGCAGCGTGGCAGGGGGATCCTACAATGAGCAGTTCTTC. This gives the protein CASSVAGGSYNEQFF.

This clone showed up just once. The rearrangement links TRBV9 to TRBJ1-2; the D gene is possibly TRBD1 (6 bases). Trimming shortened V by 3 bases and J by 4 bases, and 7 bases separated the two germline ends. CDR3 length: 12 amino acids. CDR1 is SGDLS, CDR2 YYNGEE, per germline. CDR3 region: CASSGGPYGYTF. The CDR3 DNA sequence: TGTGCCAGCAGCGGGGGGCCCTATGGCTACACCTTC.

There are a few counts of this clone. The chain combines TRBV5-1 with TRBJ2-7, with D maybe TRBD1 (8 bases). The CDR3 covers 15 residues. Germline V lookup: CDR1 SGHRS, CDR2 YFSETQ. V lost 4 bases to trimming and J lost 4 bases, with 18 bases between them. In DNA, the CDR3 is TGCGCCAGCAGCCCACGACAGGGGACTACTTACGAGCAGTACTTC. This codes for CASSPRQGTTYEQYF.

The chain employs TRBV11-2 and TRBJ2-5; D possibly corresponds to TRBD2 (6 bases). The V and J ends lost 1 base and 2 bases respectively, with 11 bases between them. The CDR3 consists of 15 residues. Germline V gene lookup returns CDR1 SGHAT and CDR2 FQNNGV. CDR3 sequence (DNA): TGTGCCAGCAGCTTAGCCGGGAGAACTCAAGAGACCCAGTACTTC. Amino acid sequence: CASSLAGRTQETQYF.

This clone was found a few times. J is TRBJ2-3 and V is TRBV7-8; possible D gene TRBD1, 5 bases. The CDR3 spans 14 residues. The V gene lost 1 base and the J gene lost 4 bases, with 9 bases spanning the gap. CDR1 and CDR2 from the germline V gene are SGHVS and FQNEAQ. The CDR3 DNA reads as TGTGCCAGCAGCTTAGTATCAGGGTCAGATACGCAGTATTTT. This translates into CASSLVSGSDTQYF.

The CDR3 nucleotides are TGTGCCAGCAGCCAAGATCCGGCTAGCGGTAATGAGCAGTTCTTC. Its translation: CASSQDPASGNEQFF. This sequence joins TRBV3-1 (or the pseudogene TRBV3-2) and TRBJ2-1; 7 nucleotides agree with TRBD2. The CDR3 totals 15 residues. Unmatched junction bases numbered 6, after V lost 0 bases and J lost 7 bases. The germline CDR1 and CDR2 sequences are LGHDT and YNNKEL (reference sequence).

The genes are TRBV7-8 and TRBJ2-1, with 9 bases that match TRBD1. Germline-derived CDR1 and CDR2 are SGHVS and FQNEAQ. Losses at the gene ends were 4 bases for V and 7 bases for J; bases not matched to a gene: 8. This CDR3 is built from 15 residues. CDR3 protein: CASSSVTGGRNEQFF. In DNA, the CDR3 is TGTGCCAGCAGCTCCGTAACAGGGGGCAGAAATGAGCAGTTCTTC.

This chain connects TRBV4-1 to TRBJ2-7; 8 bases align to TRBD2. This CDR3 comprises 15 residues. J was trimmed by 0 bases and V by 0 bases; bases with no gene match: 1. Per the germline V gene, CDR1 is MGHRA and CDR2 is YSYEKL. CDR3 amino acids: CASSQESGSSYEQYF. The CDR3 coding sequence is TGCGCCAGCAGCCAAGAGAGCGGGAGCTCCTACGAGCAGTACTTC.

The V gene is TRBV5-4, the J gene TRBJ1-3, with D perhaps matching TRBD1 (5 bases). Germline V CDR1 and CDR2: SGHNT, YYREEE (reference sequence). The CDR3 contains 17 residues. Trimming took 4 bases from V and 0 from J, leaving 17 bases between them. Here the CDR3 reads CASSKASGGSSGNTIYF. CDR3 nucleotides: TGTGCCAGCAGCAAAGCGTCCGGGGGAAGCTCTGGAAACACCATATATTTT.

J is TRBJ2-1 and V is TRBV5-1, with D possibly being TRBD2 (6 bases). V was clipped by 4 bases and J by 6 bases, with 17 bases between them. CDR3 size: 15 residues. The germline gives CDR1 SGHRS, CDR2 YFSETQ. The CDR3 DNA reads as TGCGCCAGCAGCGACGGGTCTAGCGATTTCAATGAGCAGTTCTTC. This codes for CASSDGSSDFNEQFF.

This clone was seen only once. The gene calls are TRBV18 and TRBJ2-5, with 7 bases fitting TRBD2. Per the germline V gene, CDR1 is KGHSH and CDR2 is LQKENI. Trimming removed 2 bases from V and 5 bases from J; junction bases left unmatched: 2. The CDR3 spans 13 residues. CDR3 nucleotides: TGTGCCAGCTCACCATGGGGAGGGGAGACCCAGTACTTC. Translating gives CASSPWGGETQYF.

As regards this clone: Distinct nucleotide sequences in the sample also encode this CDR3. The V and J genes are TRBV12-3 or TRBV12-4 and TRBJ1-1; D perhaps matches TRBD1 (5 bases). The CDR3 sequence is 13 residues long. V was trimmed by 3 bases and J by 5 bases, leaving 10 bases between them. The CDR3 reads CASSFQGGTEAFF. In DNA, the CDR3 is TGTGCCAGCAGTTTCCAGGGAGGGACTGAAGCTTTCTTT.

This clone has only one observation. The V gene is TRBV28, the J gene TRBJ1-1; TRBD1 is a possible D gene (5 bases). The germline V gene encodes CDR1 MDHEN and CDR2 SYDVKM. Between the trimmed V and J ends, which lost 7 bases and 2 bases, there was a span of 20 bases. CDR3 length: 16 residues. In DNA form, the CDR3 reads TGTGCCAGCACCGGGGGGGTGGGCAGCGGAAACACTGAAGCTTTCTTT. Its protein is CASTGGVGSGNTEAFF.

The rearrangement uses TRBV7-8 and TRBJ2-3; 11 bases map to TRBD2. Germline-derived CDR1 and CDR2 are SGHVS and FQNEAQ. V trimming: 3 bases; J trimming: 5 bases; junction bases outside the gene matches: 10. This CDR3 comprises 17 residues. The CDR3 region is CASSFLLAGATGDTQYF. CDR3 coding DNA: TGTGCCAGCAGCTTCCTACTAGCGGGAGCAACGGGAGATACGCAGTATTTT. Using reference TRBV7-8 and TRBJ2-3 for the parts outside the CDR3, the full variable domain is GAGVSQSPRYKVAKRGQDVALRCDPISGHVSLFWYQQALGQGPEFLTYFQNEAQLDKSGLPSDRFFAERPEGSVSTLKIQRTQQEDSAVYLCASSFLLAGATGDTQYFGPGTRLTVL.

This sequence joins TRBV29-1 and TRBJ2-7, with TRBD1 matching 10 bases. V lost 1 base to trimming and J lost 4 bases; unmatched junction nucleotides: 7. CDR3 length: 15 residues. In germline, CDR1 is SQVTM, CDR2 ANQGSEA. CDR3 DNA: TGCAGCGTTGAAGTCCTCCGGGACAGGGGTTACGAGCAGTACTTC. This codes for CSVEVLRDRGYEQYF.

The V and J genes are TRBV2 and TRBJ2-5; 8 nucleotides match TRBD2. This CDR3 contains 15 residues. Germline assignment: CDR1 SNHLY and CDR2 FYNNEI. V lost 5 bases, J lost 1 base, and 6 bases stayed unmatched. The CDR3 loop is CASSLRGGPQETQYF. The CDR3 DNA is TGTGCCAGCAGTCTGCGCGGGGGGCCCCAAGAGACCCAGTACTTC.

A note on this clone: Different DNA sequences within this sample yield the same CDR3. The chain is built from TRBV7-2 and TRBJ1-1; D remains ambiguous. The length of the CDR3 is 13 residues. Trimming pared 2 bases from V and 5 bases from J, leaving 9 bases between. Germline V gene sequence: CDR1 SGHTA, CDR2 FQGNSA. In DNA, the CDR3 is TGTGCCAGCAGCTTAAGAAGCGGAACTGAAGCTTTCTTT. Encoded protein: CASSLRSGTEAFF.

The rearrangement uses TRBV6-5 and TRBJ2-7; 9 bases agree with TRBD1. The ends lost 6 bases at V and 1 base at J; junction bases unmatched: 4. The CDR3 is 14 amino acids. In germline, CDR1 is MNHEY, CDR2 SVGAGI. The CDR3 nucleotides read TGTGCCAGCAGACCGACAGGGGGGTCCTACGAGCAGTACTTC. This encodes CASRPTGGSYEQYF.

The chain joins TRBV5-1 to TRBJ2-3; D unclear. CDR1 SGHRS and CDR2 YFSETQ come from the germline V gene. There are 16 residues in the CDR3. Trimming pared 1 base from V and 1 base from J, leaving 13 bases between. CDR3 protein: CASSLSLVRGTDTQYF. The CDR3 region has the DNA TGCGCCAGCAGCTTGTCCCTAGTAAGAGGCACAGATACGCAGTATTTT.

This chain connects TRBV10-3 to TRBJ1-5; no firm D call. The V gene lost 0 bases and the J gene lost 4 bases, with 16 bases spanning the gap. Germline values: CDR1 ENHRY, CDR2 SYGVKD. The CDR3 runs to 17 residues. The CDR3 reads CAISESFAGLENQPQHF. Written as DNA, the CDR3 is TGTGCCATCAGTGAGTCGTTCGCGGGATTGGAGAATCAGCCCCAGCATTTT.

This clone was seen at least ten times. The V gene is TRBV5-5, the J gene TRBJ1-4, with TRBD1 identical over 7 bases. The CDR3 runs to 16 residues. The germline gives CDR1 SGHKS, CDR2 YYEKEE (reference sequence). The trim removed 4 bases at V and 3 bases at J, leaving 9 bases unmatched. The CDR3 sequence is CASSTGPGQSNEKLFF. CDR3 DNA sequence: TGTGCCAGCAGCACGGGCCCGGGACAGTCTAATGAAAAACTGTTTTTT. Looking up the rest from reference TRBV5-5 and TRBJ1-4 gives the full variable domain: DAGVTQSPTHLIKTRGQQVTLRCSPISGHKSVSWYQQVLGQGPQFIFQYYEKEERGRGNFPDRFSARQFPNYSSELNVNALLLGDSALYLCASSTGPGQSNEKLFFGSGTQLSVL.

The V and J genes are TRBV19 and TRBJ2-7, with 7 bases identical to TRBD1. Germline-derived CDR1 and CDR2 are LNHDA and SQIVND (reference sequence). This CDR3 is built from 14 residues. Unmatched junction bases numbered 5, after V lost 5 bases and J lost 1 base. Here the CDR3 reads CASSVDRSSYEQYF. CDR3 nucleotide sequence: TGTGCCAGTAGTGTGGACAGGAGTTCCTACGAGCAGTACTTC.

The rearrangement links TRBV5-1 to TRBJ2-7; TRBD1 matches at 8 bases. V shed 3 bases and J 6 bases; nucleotides not matched to a gene: 8. Per the germline V gene, CDR1 is SGHRS and CDR2 is YFSETQ. This CDR3 has 14 amino acids. The CDR3, as DNA: TGCGCCAGCAGCTATACAGGGGGGTCGAGCGAGCAGTACTTC. Translated, it gives CASSYTGGSSEQYF. The complete variable domain, with remaining parts taken from reference TRBV5-1 and TRBJ2-7, reads KAGVTQTPRYLIKTRGQQVTLSCSPISGHRSVSWYQQTPGQGLQFLFEYFSETQRNKGNFPGRFSGRQFSNSRSEMNVSTLELGDSALYLCASSYTGGSSEQYFGPGTRLTVT.

The chain uses TRBV6-6 and TRBJ1-3, with D maybe TRBD1 (6 bases). The CDR3 is made up of 15 amino acids. Germline CDR1 reads MNHNY; CDR2 reads SVGAGI (reference sequence). Trimming pared 7 bases from V and 2 bases from J, leaving 15 bases between. This CDR3 is CASTSSGGPGNTIYF. The DNA for the CDR3 is TGTGCCAGCACGTCCTCGGGGGGGCCTGGAAACACCATATATTTT.

The chain joins TRBV6-5 to TRBJ1-1; 7 bases line up with TRBD1. Per germline, CDR1 MNHEY and CDR2 SVGAGI. CDR3 length: 14 residues. J lost 1 base, V lost 2 bases, and 1 base had no gene match. CDR3 coding DNA: TGTGCCAGCAGTTACGACAGGGAGAACACTGAAGCTTTCTTT. It encodes CASSYDRENTEAFF.

The count of this clone is one. The CDR3 nucleotides are TGTGCCAGCAGCTTAGGTCCAGGGCGACCTGGAAACACCATATATTTT. Translation: CASSLGPGRPGNTIYF. The chain combines TRBV7-2 with TRBJ1-3; tentatively, D is TRBD1 (5 bases). CDR1 is SGHTA and CDR2 is FQGNSA in the germline V gene. Trimming removed 1 base at V and 2 bases at J, with 12 bases between. CDR3 size: 16 residues.

V usage is TRBV19 and J usage is TRBJ1-5; D not resolved. V lost 4 bases, J lost 0 bases, and 4 bases lay in between. Per germline, CDR1 LNHDA and CDR2 SQIVND (reference sequence). There are 13 residues in the CDR3. CDR3 sequence reads: CASSTNSNQPQHF. CDR3 nucleotides: TGTGCCAGTAGTACAAATAGCAATCAGCCCCAGCATTTT.